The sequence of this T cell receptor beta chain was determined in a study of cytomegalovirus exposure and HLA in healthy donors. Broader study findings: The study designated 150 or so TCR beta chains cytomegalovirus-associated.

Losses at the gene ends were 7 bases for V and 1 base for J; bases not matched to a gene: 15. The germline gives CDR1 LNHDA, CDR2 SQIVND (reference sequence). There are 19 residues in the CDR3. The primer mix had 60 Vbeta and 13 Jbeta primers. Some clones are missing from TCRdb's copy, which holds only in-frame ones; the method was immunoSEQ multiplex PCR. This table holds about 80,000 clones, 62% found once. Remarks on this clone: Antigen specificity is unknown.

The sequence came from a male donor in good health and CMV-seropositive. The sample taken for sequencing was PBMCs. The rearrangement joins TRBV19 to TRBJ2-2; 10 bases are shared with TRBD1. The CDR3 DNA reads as TGTGCCAGTACTCCTGGGACAGGGGTGTGGCGGAAGAACACCGGGGAGCTGTTTTTT. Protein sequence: CASTPGTGVWRKNTGELFF.